This T cell receptor beta chain originates from a study of CD8+ T cells in alopecia areata. This clone has more than one count but fewer than ten. The treatment denotes: oral pan-JAK inhibitor, 5-10 mg twice daily. PBMC-derived CD4+ and CD8+ T cells were sorted. Extracted from the samples, RNA was reverse transcribed into cDNA to serve as the sequencing template. Measured with immunoSEQ multiplex PCR; TCRdb has only the in-frame clones, and not every one. There are about 90,000 clones in the sample; around 47% occur only once, and 18% lies in the top ten. Germline CDR1 reads SGHRS; CDR2 reads YFSETQ. The CDR3 has 14 amino acids. V lost 1 base to trimming and J lost 6 bases, with 11 bases between them.

The chain carries TRBV5-1 and TRBJ2-1; D not resolved. The clonotype originates from a human donor with alopecia areata. The source material was CD8+ T cells sorted from blood, sampled at week 24, from a patient treated with tofacitinib. CDR3 nucleotides: TGCGCCAGCAGCTTGAAGGGTTTCCTCAATGAGCAGTTCTTC. Amino acid sequence: CASSLKGFLNEQFF.